Following are 32 T cell receptor beta chains from one sample sequenced in a study of cytomegalovirus exposure and HLA in healthy donors. Method: immunoSEQ multiplex PCR; TCRdb's copy keeps in-frame clones and lacks some. The sample holds some 150,000 clones, roughly 89% seen once. The sample consisted of PBMCs. The receptors derive from a woman aged 18-35 years in good health and CMV-seropositive.

The chain employs TRBV30 and TRBJ1-5, with 9 bases matching TRBD1. The CDR3 spans 14 residues. V lost 5 bases and J lost 4; bases outside the gene matches: 6. The germline V gene encodes CDR1 GTSNPN and CDR2 SVGIG (reference sequence). The CDR3 here is CAWEEGTGNQPQHF. In DNA form, the CDR3 reads TGTGCCTGGGAGGAGGGGACAGGGAATCAGCCCCAGCATTTT.

The chain links TRBV15 to TRBJ1-1; D may be TRBD1 (6 bases). Trimming took off 0 bases at V and 10 bases at J, with 12 bases between the two ends. Germline V CDR1 and CDR2: LNHNV, YYDKDF (reference sequence). The CDR3 is 13 amino acids. CDR3 residues: CATSRDYAGAAFF. CDR3 bases: TGTGCCACCAGCAGAGATTATGCGGGGGCAGCTTTCTTT.

A single count supports this clone. The chain employs TRBV7-2 and TRBJ2-2, with 7 bases lining up with TRBD1. The CDR3 contains 14 residues. Looked up from germline, CDR1 is SGHTA and CDR2 is FQGNSA. J gave up 4 bases and V 5 bases, and 4 bases lay outside the gene matches. CDR3 DNA: TGTGCCAGCAGCAAGGGGGCAGGCACCGGGGAGCTGTTTTTT. The encoded protein is CASSKGAGTGELFF.

This chain joins TRBV5-1 and TRBJ1-1, with a possible D match to TRBD1 (5 bases). The length of the CDR3 is 13 residues. CDR1 SGHRS and CDR2 YFSETQ come from the germline V gene. The ends were cut back, 4 bases at V and 0 bases at J, with 7 bases in the middle. This chain's CDR3 is CASSDSMNTEAFF. CDR3 bases: TGCGCCAGCAGCGACAGCATGAACACTGAAGCTTTCTTT.

V gene TRBV10-3 combines with J gene TRBJ2-7; 7 bases fit TRBD1. With 2 bases clipped from V and 0 bases from J, the junction kept 1 base outside the gene matches. The CDR3 is made up of 14 amino acids. Germline loops: CDR1 ENHRY, CDR2 SYGVKD. CDR3 region: CAISERDSSYEQYF. The CDR3 DNA sequence: TGTGCCATCAGTGAGAGGGACAGCTCCTACGAGCAGTACTTC.

The genes are TRBV6-5 and TRBJ1-1; D possibly corresponds to TRBD1 (5 bases). The CDR3 totals 12 residues. The V end was cut by 5 bases, the J end by 4 bases, with 8 bases between. Germline loops: CDR1 MNHEY, CDR2 SVGAGI. The CDR3 sequence: CASSTGFTEAFF. For the CDR3, the DNA is TGTGCCAGCAGTACAGGTTTCACTGAAGCTTTCTTT.

The genes are TRBV5-1 and TRBJ2-7; perhaps TRBD1 as D (5 bases). V shed 1 base and J shed 5 bases, with 16 bases lying between them. CDR1 and CDR2 from the germline V gene are SGHRS and YFSETQ. The CDR3 is made up of 15 amino acids. The CDR3 coding sequence is TGCGCCAGCAGCTTGCGAGACAGTAGAGGCCACGAGCAGTACTTC. It translates to CASSLRDSRGHEQYF. The complete variable domain, with remaining parts taken from reference TRBV5-1 and TRBJ2-7, reads KAGVTQTPRYLIKTRGQQVTLSCSPISGHRSVSWYQQTPGQGLQFLFEYFSETQRNKGNFPGRFSGRQFSNSRSEMNVSTLELGDSALYLCASSLRDSRGHEQYFGPGTRLTVT.

Only one count was recorded for this clone. The rearrangement links TRBV30 to TRBJ2-4; 8 bases match TRBD1. Germline V gene sequence: CDR1 GTSNPN, CDR2 SVGIG (reference sequence). V shed 3 bases, J shed 2 bases, and the junction held 6 bases outside the gene matches. The CDR3 length is 15 residues. In DNA form, the CDR3 reads TGTGCCTGGAGCGGACAGGGTATTTCCAAAAACATTCAGTACTTC. This codes for CAWSGQGISKNIQYF.

V gene TRBV28 combines with J gene TRBJ2-3; 11 bases agree with TRBD2. V lost 1 base to trimming and J lost 1 base; unmatched junction nucleotides: 4. CDR3 size: 17 residues. Looked up from germline, CDR1 is MDHEN and CDR2 is SYDVKM. In nucleotides, the CDR3 is TGTGCCAGCAGTTTATTCCTAGCGGGAGGCGGCACAGATACGCAGTATTTT. Translated, it gives CASSLFLAGGGTDTQYF.

This chain joins TRBV9 and TRBJ2-3, with a possible D match to TRBD2 (5 bases). Trimming pared 4 bases from V and 6 bases from J, leaving 15 bases between. The germline V gene encodes CDR1 SGDLS and CDR2 YYNGEE. This CDR3 is built from 14 residues. CDR3: CASSKTYSGDTQYF. The CDR3 DNA reads TGTGCCAGCAGCAAGACGTATTCGGGGGATACGCAGTATTTT.

The chain combines TRBV4-1 with TRBJ2-2; 13 bases map to TRBD2. Germline values: CDR1 MGHRA, CDR2 YSYEKL. The CDR3 runs to 16 residues. V lost 3 bases to trimming and J lost 2 bases; unmatched junction nucleotides: 0. The CDR3 DNA reads as TGCGCCAGCAGCCAGGGACTAGCGGGAAACACCGGGGAGCTGTTTTTT. This translates into CASSQGLAGNTGELFF.

The genes are TRBV27 and TRBJ1-1; TRBD1 matches at 9 bases. Germline V CDR1 and CDR2: MNHEY, SMNVEV (reference sequence). The CDR3 loop spans 12 amino acids. The J segment lost 8 bases and the V segment lost 11 bases, leaving 9 bases of the junction unmatched. The CDR3 DNA sequence: TGTGCCGTCCGAGAAGGACAGGGGGAAGCTTTCTTT. This gives the protein CAVREGQGEAFF.

This chain uses TRBV11-3 with TRBJ2-7, with TRBD1 matching over 10 bases. V lost 4 bases and J lost 9; bases outside the gene matches: 9. The germline CDR1 and CDR2 sequences are SGHNT and YENEEA. CDR3 size: 14 residues. The CDR3 protein is CASSSGQGGLGQYF. In DNA, the CDR3 is TGTGCCAGCAGCTCTGGACAGGGGGGATTGGGGCAGTACTTC.

The chain joins TRBV5-4 to TRBJ2-3; 7 bases fit TRBD1. From germline, CDR1 is SGHNT and CDR2 YYREEE (reference sequence). This CDR3 has 15 amino acids. V lost 6 bases, J lost 2 bases, and 9 bases stayed unmatched. DNA for the CDR3: TGTGCCAGCAATAAACAGGGGCTATTCACAGATACGCAGTATTTT. Translated: CASNKQGLFTDTQYF.

CDR3 nucleotide sequence: TGCGCCAGCAGCCGACAGGGGGGGAATCAGCCCCAGCATTTT. Translating gives CASSRQGGNQPQHF. The chain recombines TRBV5-1 with TRBJ1-5, with 9 bases fitting TRBD1. The CDR3 has 14 amino acids. Germline CDR1 reads SGHRS; CDR2 reads YFSETQ. With V trimmed by 4 bases and J by 4 bases, 3 bases remained unmatched.

Only a few counts were recorded for this clone. The chain links TRBV19 to TRBJ2-2, with 12 bases identical to TRBD2. The CDR3 loop spans 16 amino acids. Germline CDR1 LNHDA, CDR2 SQIVND (reference sequence). V trimming: 4 bases; J trimming: 5 bases; junction bases outside the gene matches: 5. The CDR3 loop is CASSTRLAGETGELFF. The CDR3 DNA reads TGTGCCAGTAGTACCCGACTAGCGGGAGAAACCGGGGAGCTGTTTTTT.

In its sample, this clone was seen a few times. The chain couples TRBV4-1 to TRBJ2-7, with 11 bases identical to TRBD2. CDR1 and CDR2 from the germline V gene are MGHRA and YSYEKL. CDR3 length: 16 amino acids. Germline trimming cut 6 bases from V and 4 bases from J; bases unmatched to any gene: 11. The CDR3 DNA reads as TGCGCCAGCAGAGGGACTAGCGGTGCGACCCAATACGAGCAGTACTTC. Encoded protein: CASRGTSGATQYEQYF.

The rearrangement links TRBV5-1 to TRBJ2-3; TRBD1 is a possible D gene (5 bases). The ends were cut back, 1 base at V and 2 bases at J, with 11 bases in the middle. The CDR3 is 15 amino acids. Germline CDR1 reads SGHRS; CDR2 reads YFSETQ. For the CDR3, the DNA is TGCGCCAGCAGCTTGACAGGAACCTTCACAGATACGCAGTATTTT. It specifies CASSLTGTFTDTQYF.

The chain combines TRBV11-3 with TRBJ2-1, with TRBD2 identical over 13 bases. The V segment lost 1 base and the J segment 8 bases; nucleotides outside the gene matches: 5. This CDR3 is built from 16 residues. The germline CDR1 and CDR2 sequences are SGHNT and YENEEA. This CDR3 is CASSLGTSGRSDEQFF. For the CDR3, the DNA is TGTGCCAGCAGCTTAGGGACTAGCGGGAGAAGCGATGAGCAGTTCTTC.

The chain links TRBV10-3 to TRBJ2-3; perhaps TRBD2 as D (6 bases). The CDR3 covers 11 residues. Germline CDR1 is ENHRY and CDR2 is SYGVKD. The V gene lost 10 bases and the J gene lost 6 bases, with 11 bases spanning the gap. The CDR3 is CATAGSDTQYF. The CDR3 bases are TGTGCCACCGCGGGATCGGATACGCAGTATTTT.

V gene TRBV28 combines with J gene TRBJ1-2, with 9 bases aligning to TRBD1. Per germline, CDR1 MDHEN and CDR2 SYDVKM. The CDR3 is 21 residues long. The V gene end was trimmed by 1 base and the J gene end by 4 bases; junction bases not matched to a gene: 22. CDR3 nucleotides: TGTGCCAGCAGTTTATTTAGTCGGTTTAGGGGGACAGGGTCCCAATCCTATGGCTACACCTTC. Protein product: CASSLFSRFRGTGSQSYGYTF.

This clone was seen a single time. The V gene is TRBV29-1, the J gene TRBJ1-3; tentatively, D is TRBD1 (6 bases). Germline values: CDR1 SQVTM, CDR2 ANQGSEA. Between the trimmed V and J ends, which lost 4 bases and 4 bases, there was a span of 14 bases. CDR3 size: 14 residues. CDR3 DNA sequence: TGCAGCGTTGGAACCGATGGGGGCGGAAACACCATATATTTT. Its translation is CSVGTDGGGNTIYF.

This clone showed up just once. The chain combines TRBV6-5 with TRBJ2-2, with 7 nucleotides matching TRBD1. This CDR3 is 15 amino acids long. Per germline, CDR1 MNHEY and CDR2 SVGAGI. The V gene end was trimmed by 0 bases and the J gene end by 5 bases; junction bases not matched to a gene: 3. The CDR3, as DNA: TGTGCCAGCAGTTACTCTTGGACAGGAACCGGGGAGCTGTTTTTT. Translating it yields CASSYSWTGTGELFF.

The chain is built from TRBV7-9 and TRBJ2-2, with TRBD1 matching 7 bases. Germline CDR1 reads SEHNR; CDR2 reads FQNEAQ (reference sequence). The CDR3 spans 16 residues. J was trimmed by 3 bases and V by 1 base; bases with no gene match: 5. CDR3 sequence: CASSLGQGTYTGELFF. As DNA, the CDR3 is TGTGCCAGCAGCTTAGGACAGGGAACCTACACCGGGGAGCTGTTTTTT.

The rearrangement uses TRBV6-6 and TRBJ2-1, with TRBD2 matching 10 bases. Germline trimming cut 6 bases from V and 7 bases from J; bases unmatched to any gene: 9. Germline V gene data show CDR1 as MNHNY and CDR2 as SVGAGI (reference sequence). The CDR3 loop spans 15 amino acids. The CDR3 is CASRRSGRAPNEQFF. CDR3 coding DNA: TGTGCCAGCAGAAGGAGCGGGAGGGCCCCAAATGAGCAGTTCTTC.

This clone appeared a single time. The DNA of the CDR3 is TGCGCCAGCAGCCAAGCGCCTAGCGAGCTCACAGATACGCAGTATTTT. It specifies CASSQAPSELTDTQYF. The chain recombines TRBV4-1 with TRBJ2-3, with TRBD2 as a possible D gene (6 bases). Per the germline V gene, CDR1 is MGHRA and CDR2 is YSYEKL. The CDR3 length is 16 residues. Deletions cut 1 base from V and 2 bases from J, with 13 bases between.

This clone has only one observation. The chain employs TRBV15 and TRBJ2-7, with D tentatively TRBD1 (6 bases). Looked up from germline, CDR1 is LNHNV and CDR2 is YYDKDF (reference sequence). This CDR3 is built from 14 residues. Trimming removed 5 bases at V and 9 bases at J, with 20 bases between. CDR3 sequence: CATSEEPRTDRQYF. For the CDR3, the DNA is TGTGCCACCAGCGAGGAACCGCGGACAGACCGGCAGTACTTC.

The chain joins TRBV27 to TRBJ2-5; TRBD2 matches at 7 bases. CDR1 and CDR2 (germline): MNHEY, SMNVEV (reference sequence). The CDR3 has 13 amino acids. Trimming at V came to 5 bases and at J to 3 bases, leaving 3 bases not matched to a gene. The CDR3 spells CASSPGLEETQYF. The CDR3, as DNA: TGTGCCAGCAGTCCCGGACTAGAAGAGACCCAGTACTTC.

The V gene is TRBV7-9, the J gene TRBJ2-1; maybe TRBD2 (7 bases). Per the germline V gene, CDR1 is SEHNR and CDR2 is FQNEAQ (reference sequence). CDR3 length equals 18 residues. Trimming cost V 5 bases and J 0 bases, with 20 bases left between them. CDR3 sequence: CASSTGNRGRASYNEQFF. As DNA, the CDR3 is TGTGCCAGCAGCACAGGGAATAGAGGGAGGGCCTCCTACAATGAGCAGTTCTTC.

This clone is large in the sample. The sample holds other DNA sequences that translate to the same CDR3. The V gene is TRBV5-4, the J gene TRBJ2-2; 16 bases map to TRBD2. CDR1 is SGHNT, CDR2 YYREEE, per germline (reference sequence). V lost 4 bases, J lost 7 bases, and 4 bases stayed unmatched. The CDR3 is 16 residues long. In nucleotides, the CDR3 is TGTGCCAGCAGCCGGGGACTAGCGGGAGGGGGCGGGGAGCTGTTTTTT. It translates to CASSRGLAGGGGELFF.

The rearrangement links TRBV19 to TRBJ1-1; 7 bases agree with TRBD1. Trimming at V came to 7 bases and at J to 2 bases, leaving 7 bases not matched to a gene. The germline CDR1 and CDR2 sequences are LNHDA and SQIVND (reference sequence). The CDR3 sequence is 14 residues long. DNA of the CDR3: TGTGCCAGTATCCAGACAGGGCGAAACACTGAAGCTTTCTTT. Protein sequence: CASIQTGRNTEAFF.

The chain links TRBV7-6 to TRBJ2-3; 10 positions match TRBD2. The junction had 2 bases not matched to a gene; V was cut back by 3 bases and J by 2 bases. Germline values: CDR1 SGHVS, CDR2 FNYEAQ. The CDR3 runs to 15 residues. The CDR3 is CASSLGLATTDTQYF. CDR3 DNA sequence: TGTGCCAGCAGCTTGGGACTAGCGACCACAGATACGCAGTATTTT.